The following is a T cell receptor (beta chain) sequence with its context. Its cognate antigen has yet to be identified. No much larger clone is present one base from it, and per-base qualities are unavailable. The sample belongs to a study of molecular identifiers for immune sequencing clone quantification (dated by TCRdb to 2016 to 2019). About the study as a whole: For a replicate experiment, RNA from around 20,000 or 100,000 naive CD8 T cells was divided into five aliquots, of which four were sequenced. This methods study benchmarked molecular-identifier clustering-based TCR repertoire sequencing (MIDCIRS) and TCR RNA copy counting, using CD8 T cells to do so. Summary of the overall study and its limitations: In CMV-specific effector cells, over 99% of molecules were held by clones above 20 RNA copies, whereas under 1% of molecules were held by such clones in naive cells. Highly expanded clone sizes could be underestimated if identical TCR molecules share a barcode. Spiked-in Jurkat TCR RNA equal to a single cell's worth was reported to be detectable even within 1,100,000 naive CD8 T cells. Modeling indicated 2.5 to 3 TCR RNA copies recovered per cell, compared with around 11 by digital PCR, which implies a capture efficiency of 25% to 35%. Spiked-in Jurkat TCR RNA (approximately 10 copies' worth), which is not part of the donor repertoire, was contained in the naive libraries. Without barcode sub-clustering, chimeric consensus sequences inflated TCR diversity; chimeras reached as high as 47%.

The CDR3, cysteine through phenylalanine, is 15 amino acids long. Solely the CDR3 DNA is kept, with 45 bases framed from the first base. CDR1 and CDR2, per the germline V gene, are SGHTA and FQGNSA. V trim: 1 base; J trim: 4 bases; unmatched bases: 5. The library relied on PCR. The sample was run on a NextSeq 500. Preparation of bulk TCR libraries followed a previously described approach, with the TCR primers listed in Table S5. The Qiagen AllPrep DNA/RNA kit was used to purify total RNA. Before analysis, reads from multiple sequencing runs of the same library were pooled. Concerning the study's data processing: Only reads with exact TCR constant sequence were kept, trimmed to 150 nt, and grouped by their 12-nt molecular barcodes. Reads within each barcode group were sub-clustered using a 15% Levenshtein threshold, and quality-weighted consensus sequences were constructed for each RNA molecule. Non-functional sequences were removed, as were lower-count sequences one edit away from another. Barcode sub-clusters with fewer than 20% of the maximum read count were removed, based on fitting two negative binomial distributions. TCRdb reran the public reads through fastp at Q25 and MiXCR, keeping productive beta chains. Rows are unified per CDR3 protein, each entry keeping the most common DNA and genes. TCRdb, not the authors, supplied the V and J calls. The sample has roughly 630,000 distinct CDR3 sequences on record, 25% of them singletons. The ten largest clones add up to about 0.81% of the sample.

Naive CD8 T cell libraries were made from about 20,000 to 1,000,000 sorted cells using 10%, 30% or 50% of purified RNA. Naive CD8 T cells were FACS-sorted as CD8+CD4-CCR7+CD45RA+ on a BD FACSAria II into RLT Plus buffer. To test detection sensitivity, Jurkat RNA equivalent to ten TCR copies was spiked into samples of roughly 17,000-1,000,000 naive CD8 T cells. Enrichment of CD8 T cells was performed with RosetteSep CD8+ T Cell Enrichment Cocktail and Ficoll-Paque, after which ACK red cell lysis was carried out. The material sequenced was naive CD8+ T cells from blood, with Jurkat cell RNA spiked in. Taken with the paper, the label for cell subset or site translates to: FACS-sorted CD8+CD4-CCR7+CD45RA+ naive T cells. The TCR sequence derives from a human donor in good health. Some libraries in this study had Jurkat cell RNA spiked in. The rearrangement combines TRBV7-2 with TRBJ2-7; 9 central bases correspond to TRBD1. The nucleotide sequence is TGTGCCAGCAGCTTAGGTGGGGACAGGGCATACGAGCAGTACTTC. This codes for CASSLGGDRAYEQYF.